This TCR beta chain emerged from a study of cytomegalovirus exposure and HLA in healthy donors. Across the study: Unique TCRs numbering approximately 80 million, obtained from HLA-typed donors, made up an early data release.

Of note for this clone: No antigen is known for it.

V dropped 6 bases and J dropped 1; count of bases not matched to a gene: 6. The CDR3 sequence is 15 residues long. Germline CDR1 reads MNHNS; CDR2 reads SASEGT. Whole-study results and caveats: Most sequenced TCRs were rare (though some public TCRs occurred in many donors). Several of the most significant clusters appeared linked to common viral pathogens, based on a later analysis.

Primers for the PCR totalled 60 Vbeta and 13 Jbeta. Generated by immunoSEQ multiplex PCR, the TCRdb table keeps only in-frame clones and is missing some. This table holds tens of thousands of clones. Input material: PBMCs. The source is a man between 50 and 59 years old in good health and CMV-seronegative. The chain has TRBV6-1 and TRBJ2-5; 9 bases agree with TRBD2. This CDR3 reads CASSPLAGSQETQYF. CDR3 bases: TGTGCCAGCAGCCCCCTAGCGGGGAGCCAAGAGACCCAGTACTTC.